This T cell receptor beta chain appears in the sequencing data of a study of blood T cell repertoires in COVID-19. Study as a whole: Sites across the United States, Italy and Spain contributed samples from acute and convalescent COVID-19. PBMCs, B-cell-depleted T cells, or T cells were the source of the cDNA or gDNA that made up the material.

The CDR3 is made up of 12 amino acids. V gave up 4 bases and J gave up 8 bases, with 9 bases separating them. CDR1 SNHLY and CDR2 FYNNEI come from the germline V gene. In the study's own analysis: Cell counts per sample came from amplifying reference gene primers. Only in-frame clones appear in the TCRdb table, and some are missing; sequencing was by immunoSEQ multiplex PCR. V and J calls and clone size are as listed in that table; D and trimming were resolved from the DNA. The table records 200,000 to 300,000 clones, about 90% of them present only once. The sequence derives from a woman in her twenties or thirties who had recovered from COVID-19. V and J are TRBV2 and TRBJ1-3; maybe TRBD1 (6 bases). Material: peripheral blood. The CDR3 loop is CASSGRGDTIYF. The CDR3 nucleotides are TGTGCCAGCAGTGGCAGGGGAGACACCATATATTTT.